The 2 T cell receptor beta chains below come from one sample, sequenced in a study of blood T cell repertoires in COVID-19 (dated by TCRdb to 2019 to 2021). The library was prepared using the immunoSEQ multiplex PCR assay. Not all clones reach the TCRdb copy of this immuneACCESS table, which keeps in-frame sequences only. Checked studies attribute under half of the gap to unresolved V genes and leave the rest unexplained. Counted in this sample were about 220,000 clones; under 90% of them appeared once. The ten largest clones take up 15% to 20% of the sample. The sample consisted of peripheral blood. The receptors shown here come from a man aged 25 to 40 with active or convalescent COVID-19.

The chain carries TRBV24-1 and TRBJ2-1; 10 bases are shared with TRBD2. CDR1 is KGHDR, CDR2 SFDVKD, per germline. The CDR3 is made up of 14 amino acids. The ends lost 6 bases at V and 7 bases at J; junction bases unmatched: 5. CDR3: CATSSGAGGNEQFF. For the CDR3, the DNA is TGTGCCACCAGTTCCGGAGCGGGAGGGAATGAGCAGTTCTTC.

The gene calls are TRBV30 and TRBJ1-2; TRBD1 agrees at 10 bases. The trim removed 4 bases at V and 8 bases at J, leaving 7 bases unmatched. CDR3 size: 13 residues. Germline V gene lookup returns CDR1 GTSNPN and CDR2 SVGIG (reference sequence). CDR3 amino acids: CAWNRDRGSGYTF. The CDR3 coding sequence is TGTGCCTGGAACCGGGACAGGGGCTCAGGCTACACCTTC.